This T cell receptor beta chain was recovered during a study of spatial heterogeneity in lung cancer. The CDR3 totals 12 residues. V was trimmed by 4 bases and J by 5 bases, leaving 11 bases between them. Germline V gene sequence: CDR1 SQVTM, CDR2 ANQGSEA. There are many counts of this clonotype. Its cognate antigen is unknown. The sample's time point: sample taken at primary tumor resection. Researchers sequenced whole RNA taken from tumor, nontumor lung or frozen PBMC without sorting. Patients with untreated early-stage non-small cell lung cancer, numbering some 72, were the donors. Individual TCR cDNA molecules each bore their own unique molecular identifier. A single record per CDR3 protein comes from TCRdb applying MiXCR to the 5' RACE reads. Of under 100,000 distinct CDR3 sequences listed, approximately 8.9% are singletons. Study findings and constraints: Ubiquitous expanded tumor TCRs were seen in blood more at resection than at follow-up.

The clonotype originates from a male donor with early-stage non-small cell lung cancer. The gene calls are TRBV29-1 and TRBJ2-5, with D tentatively TRBD2 (5 bases). Sequenced material: PBMCs, taken at surgery. The CDR3 DNA is TGCAGCGTTGTGTATAGCGCCGAGACCCAGTACTTC. This sequence encodes CSVVYSAETQYF. The variable domain in full, completed from reference TRBV29-1 and TRBJ2-5, reads SAVISQKPSRDICQRGTSLTIQCQVDSQVTMMFWYRQQPGQSLTLIATANQGSEATYESGFVIDKFPISRPNLTFSTLTVSNMSPEDSSIYLCSVVYSAETQYFGPGTRLLVL.